This TCR beta chain was documented in a study of blood T cell repertoires in COVID-19. Background on the study: Specimens from acute and convalescent COVID-19 originated in the United States, Italy and Spain. T cells, B-cell-depleted T cells, or PBMCs supplied cDNA or gDNA.

The CDR3 has 15 amino acids. From germline, CDR1 is SGHRS and CDR2 YFSETQ. V lost 0 bases to trimming and J lost 7 bases, with 11 bases between them. Authors' processing steps: Nucleated cell counts were estimated from reference gene primer amplification. Method: immunoSEQ multiplex PCR; TCRdb's copy keeps in-frame clones and lacks some. V, J and clone size are those of that table, while D and trimming were read from the DNA. The sample records under 350,000 clones, about nine tenths being singletons. The V and J genes are TRBV5-1 and TRBJ1-6, with a tentative D call TRBD1 (6 bases). The receptor was isolated from a man in his fifties or sixties with acute or convalescent COVID-19. The sequenced sample was peripheral blood. As DNA, the CDR3 is TGCGCCAGCAGCTTGGGGCAGGGGATGAATTCACCCCTCCACTTT. This encodes CASSLGQGMNSPLHF. Using reference TRBV5-1 and TRBJ1-6 for the parts outside the CDR3, the full variable domain is KAGVTQTPRYLIKTRGQQVTLSCSPISGHRSVSWYQQTPGQGLQFLFEYFSETQRNKGNFPGRFSGRQFSNSRSEMNVSTLELGDSALYLCASSLGQGMNSPLHFGNGTRLTVT.